This T cell receptor (beta chain) appears in the sequencing data of a study of blood T cell repertoires in COVID-19. The CDR3 runs 15 residues. Germline V gene sequence: CDR1 SGHVS, CDR2 FQNEAQ. V shed 5 bases, J shed 13 bases, and the junction held 14 bases outside the gene matches. The method was immunoSEQ multiplex PCR; TCRdb's version includes in-frame clones alone and lacks a portion of them. The data show roughly 330,000 clones, with about 90% seen just once and about 6% held by the top ten. Source material: PBMCs or T cells enriched from blood (not recorded which). The sequence was collected from a woman in her twenties or thirties who had recovered from COVID-19. V is TRBV7-8 and J is TRBJ1-6; 7 nucleotides match TRBD1. The CDR3 region is CASSPHGDSAFPLHF. The CDR3 nucleotides are TGTGCCAGCAGCCCCCACGGGGACAGCGCGTTCCCCCTCCACTTT. Full variable domain (remainder filled in from reference TRBV7-8 and TRBJ1-6): GAGVSQSPRYKVAKRGQDVALRCDPISGHVSLFWYQQALGQGPEFLTYFQNEAQLDKSGLPSDRFFAERPEGSVSTLKIQRTQQEDSAVYLCASSPHGDSAFPLHFGNGTRLTVT.